Listed here are 30 T cell receptor beta chains from one sample, sequenced in a study of regulatory T cells in long-lasting Graves disease. Libraries of TCR beta came from iRepertoire HTBI primers plus Arm-PCR of CDR3 regions. TCRdb reprocessed the multiplex PCR reads via MiXCR and lists one record per CDR3 protein. Counted here are some 240,000 distinct CDR3 sequences, approximately 18% occurring once; the ten biggest clones make up approximately 12%. Time point specified: newly diagnosed GD, antithyroid drugs for less than 3 months. The authors made the TCR library using RNA they extracted from PBMCs. This same sample was also taken into another study, of T cells in Graves' hyperthyroidism and ophthalmopathy.

The specimen comprised peripheral blood mononuclear cells (PBMCs), sampled at new diagnosis, from a patient treated with antithyroid drugs. Receptors were obtained from a woman aged 25 to 39 with Graves disease.

Worth noting for this clonotype: A much larger clone lies a single base off, so this may be a read error. The chain uses TRBV6-5 and TRBJ2-6; D gene uncertain. The CDR3 contains 17 residues. Germline-derived CDR1 and CDR2 are MNHEY and SVGAGI. V gave up 0 bases and J gave up 2 bases, with 11 bases separating them. DNA of the CDR3: TGTGCCAGCAGTTACTCGGTTATTGCGGCTGGGGCCAACGTCCTGACTTTC. Protein: CASSYSVIAAGANVLTF.

At least ten counts were recorded for this clonotype. The genes are TRBV6-5 and TRBJ2-2, with 7 bases aligning to TRBD2. The V segment lost 2 bases and the J segment 7 bases; nucleotides outside the gene matches: 10. The CDR3 is 16 amino acids. Per the germline V gene, CDR1 is MNHEY and CDR2 is SVGAGI. In DNA form, the CDR3 reads TGTGCCAGCAGTTACCCCGGCGGGGGTGTTAGCGGGGAGCTGTTTTTT. It codes for CASSYPGGGVSGELFF.

The sample holds many counts of this clonotype. The V call is TRBV9, the J call TRBJ2-2; 9 positions match TRBD2. V was clipped by 0 bases and J by 3 bases; unmatched bases: 3. The CDR3 totals 16 residues. Germline CDR1 is SGDLS and CDR2 is YYNGEE. The chain's CDR3 is CASSVEASGDTGELFF. As DNA, the CDR3 is TGTGCCAGCAGCGTAGAGGCTAGCGGGGACACCGGGGAGCTGTTTTTT.

The sample holds one count of this clonotype. Since a much larger clone is just one base distant, this may be a read error. The chain couples TRBV11-2 to TRBJ2-2, with TRBD2 matching over 11 bases. Germline V gene sequence: CDR1 SGHAT, CDR2 FQNNGV. The CDR3 extends over 14 amino acids. The CDR3 bases are TGTGCGTCCGGACTAGCGGGTAGCACCGGGGAGCTGTTTTTT. Translating gives CASGLAGSTGELFF.

In its sample, this clonotype was seen many times. This sequence joins TRBV3-1 and TRBJ2-1; D might be TRBD1 or TRBD2, each matching 7 bases. The V gene lost 3 bases and the J gene lost 6 bases, with 18 bases spanning the gap. Per the germline V gene, CDR1 is LGHDT and CDR2 is YNNKEL (reference sequence). The CDR3 is 16 residues long. CDR3 residues: CASSQHRQGGVNEQFF. In nucleotides, the CDR3 is TGTGCCAGCAGCCAGCATAGGCAGGGGGGGGTCAATGAGCAGTTCTTC.

Ten or more counts support this clonotype. The chain links TRBV20-1 to TRBJ2-3; D is undetermined. Per germline, CDR1 DFQATT and CDR2 SNEGSKA (reference sequence). The CDR3 consists of 14 residues. V was pared by 1 base and J by 4 bases, with 12 bases between. The CDR3 coding sequence is TGCAGTGCTAGAGTCGTAGGGAATGCAGATACGCAGTATTTT. Protein sequence: CSARVVGNADTQYF.

This clonotype was recorded at least ten times. The V gene is TRBV7-2, the J gene TRBJ1-2; D call uncertain. CDR3 length equals 14 residues. Trimming removed 5 bases from V and 4 bases from J, with 14 bases in between. Per the germline V gene, CDR1 is SGHTA and CDR2 is FQGNSA. The CDR3, as DNA: TGTGCCAGCAGCGTGGACTTTCCGATCTATGGCTACACCTTC. As protein: CASSVDFPIYGYTF.

Points on this clonotype: A read error may produce the germline difference seen at one junction end. The chain employs TRBV10-3 and TRBJ1-3; D may be TRBD1 (6 bases). The CDR3 totals 17 residues. CDR1 is ENHRY, CDR2 SYGVKD, per germline. The CDR3, as DNA: TGTGCCAGCAGTGAGGTGATGGGGGCCCGCTCTGGAAACACCATATATTTT. Amino acid sequence: CASSEVMGARSGNTIYF.

Worth noting for this clonotype: This may arise from a read error, as a much more abundant clone is one base away. This chain connects TRBV28 to TRBJ2-1, with a weak D call TRBD2 (6 bases). There are 22 residues in the CDR3. Germline loops: CDR1 MDHEN, CDR2 SYDVKM. Trimming removed 7 bases at V and 2 bases at J, with 36 bases between. CDR3 DNA: TGTGCCAGCAACGGGAGACTAAGCTATCGCGCGCAGGGCCGGGTGGCCTACAATGAGCAGTTCTTC. Its translation: CASNGRLSYRAQGRVAYNEQFF. The full variable domain, its missing parts supplied by reference TRBV28 and TRBJ2-1, is DVKVTQSSRYLVKRTGEKVFLECVQDMDHENMFWYRQDPGLGLRLIYFSYDVKMKEKGDIPEGYSVSREKKERFSLILESASTNQTSMYLCASNGRLSYRAQGRVAYNEQFFGPGTRLTVL.

CDR3 DNA sequence: TGTGCCAGCAGTTTAGATCCAGCGAGCACAGATACGCAGTATTTT. It codes for CASSLDPASTDTQYF. The V call is TRBV28, the J call TRBJ2-3, with D unclear. Trimming removed 2 bases from V and 0 bases from J, with 9 bases in between. Germline CDR1 is MDHEN and CDR2 is SYDVKM. The CDR3 extends over 15 amino acids.

This clonotype was picked up many times. J is TRBJ2-3 and V is TRBV7-2; tentative D call: TRBD2 (6 bases). CDR1 and CDR2 from the germline V gene are SGHTA and FQGNSA. V gave up 4 bases and J gave up 4 bases, with 15 bases separating them. This CDR3 contains 15 residues. CDR3 loop: CASSSILTSPDTQYF. CDR3 nucleotide sequence: TGTGCCAGCAGCTCCATCCTGACTAGTCCAGATACGCAGTATTTT.

In this sample, this clonotype turned up many times. The chain combines TRBV29-1 with TRBJ2-3; the D gene is possibly TRBD1 (6 bases). V lost 8 bases, J lost 4 bases, and 16 bases lay in between. The CDR3 totals 13 residues. Germline CDR1 is SQVTM and CDR2 is ANQGSEA. The CDR3: CSPPRTGPDTQYF. The CDR3 DNA follows: TGCAGCCCCCCCCGCACAGGGCCAGATACGCAGTATTTT.

The chain is built from TRBV11-2 and TRBJ2-7, with 9 bases fitting TRBD1. CDR1 is SGHAT, CDR2 FQNNGV, per germline. V trimming: 10 bases; J trimming: 3 bases; junction bases outside the gene matches: 7. This CDR3 is 13 amino acids long. The CDR3 DNA is TGTGCCACCACGGCGGACAGGGGCTACGAGCAGTACTTC. It translates to CATTADRGYEQYF.

At least ten counts were recorded for this clonotype. The rearrangement links TRBV28 to TRBJ1-6; possibly TRBD1 for D (5 bases). Germline CDR1 reads MDHEN; CDR2 reads SYDVKM. The CDR3 has 17 residues. Trimming left V 5 bases short and J 1 base short, with 15 bases between. The CDR3 loop is CASSPFQGGSYNSPLHF. CDR3 nucleotide sequence: TGTGCCAGCAGTCCCTTCCAGGGAGGATCCTATAATTCACCCCTCCACTTT.

This rearrangement joins TRBV2 to TRBJ2-5; the D is unclear. In germline, CDR1 is SNHLY, CDR2 FYNNEI. This CDR3 region has 14 residues. Deletions cut 0 bases from V and 6 bases from J, with 11 bases between. This CDR3 reads CASSEASSPKTQYF. The CDR3 bases are TGTGCCAGCAGTGAAGCTAGCTCCCCAAAGACCCAGTACTTC. Looking up the rest from reference TRBV2 and TRBJ2-5 gives the full variable domain: EPEVTQTPSHQVTQMGQEVILRCVPISNHLYFYWYRQILGQKVEFLVSFYNNEISEKSEIFDDQFSVERPDGSNFTLKIRSTKLEDSAMYFCASSEASSPKTQYFGPGTRLLVL.

This clonotype turned up a few times. A much larger clone is a single base away; this may be a read error. V is TRBV4-1 and J is TRBJ2-3; TRBD2 agrees at 7 bases. The CDR3 covers 19 residues. Germline loops: CDR1 MGHRA, CDR2 YSYEKL. The ends lost 4 bases at V and 0 bases at J; junction bases unmatched: 16. The DNA of the CDR3 is TGCGCCAGCAGCCTTACTCATGGAACTAGCGCGTCTAGCACAGATACGCAGTATTTT. Translation: CASSLTHGTSASSTDTQYF.

This clonotype was observed many times. The chain links TRBV12-3 or TRBV12-4 to TRBJ2-1; perhaps D is TRBD1 or TRBD2 (5 bases each). The V gene lost 5 bases and the J gene lost 3 bases, with 14 bases spanning the gap. This CDR3 region has 15 residues. CDR3 region: CASSTPGTDYNEQFF. As DNA, the CDR3 is TGTGCCAGCAGTACCCCCGGGACGGACTACAATGAGCAGTTCTTC.

This clonotype was recorded at least ten times. This chain uses TRBV5-1 with TRBJ1-5; D possibly corresponds to TRBD1 (6 bases). Germline V CDR1 and CDR2: SGHRS, YFSETQ. The CDR3 has 15 residues. Trimming shortened V by 0 bases and J by 3 bases, and 10 bases separated the two germline ends. The CDR3 coding sequence is TGCGCCAGCAGCTTGGGTGGGGGGCCCAATCAGCCCCAGCATTTT. As protein: CASSLGGGPNQPQHF.

This clonotype was found many times. The chain combines TRBV28 with TRBJ2-7; 10 nucleotides align to TRBD1. The CDR3 is 15 amino acids. Germline CDR1 MDHEN, CDR2 SYDVKM. V trimming: 5 bases; J trimming: 3 bases; junction bases outside the gene matches: 7. Here the CDR3 reads CASSALGTGDYEQYF. Here the CDR3 DNA reads TGTGCCAGCAGTGCCCTCGGGACAGGGGACTACGAGCAGTACTTC.

There are many counts of this clonotype. CDR3: CASSLVPQGRLGTEAFF. The CDR3 nucleotides read TGTGCCAGCAGCTTGGTCCCGCAGGGGAGATTGGGCACTGAAGCTTTCTTT. This chain joins TRBV5-6 and TRBJ1-1; D might be TRBD1 (6 bases). Trimming pared 0 bases from V and 4 bases from J, leaving 19 bases between. Per the germline V gene, CDR1 is SGHDT and CDR2 is YYEEEE. The CDR3 loop spans 17 amino acids.

This clonotype was observed at least ten times. The chain carries TRBV10-3 and TRBJ2-2; D is undetermined. The V gene lost 0 bases and the J gene lost 1 base, with 9 bases spanning the gap. Germline values: CDR1 ENHRY, CDR2 SYGVKD. The CDR3 spans 16 residues. The CDR3 is CAISESRTGNTGELFF. The CDR3 DNA reads TGTGCCATCAGTGAGTCAAGGACGGGGAACACCGGGGAGCTGTTTTTT.

This clonotype was counted at least ten times. The chain employs TRBV20-1 and TRBJ1-1, with no clear D. The CDR3 totals 14 residues. CDR1 is DFQATT and CDR2 is SNEGSKA in the germline V gene (reference sequence). V was shortened by 2 bases and J by 1 base, with 11 bases between the two germline ends. The CDR3 spells CSARKATQNTEAFF. CDR3 in DNA: TGCAGTGCTAGAAAGGCCACCCAGAACACTGAAGCTTTCTTT.

In this sample, this clonotype turned up many times. This chain connects TRBV25-1 to TRBJ2-5; unclear D gene. CDR3 size: 15 residues. Trimming left V 1 base short and J 4 bases short, with 13 bases between. Germline V gene lookup returns CDR1 MGHDK and CDR2 SYGVNS. CDR3 amino acids: CASSEWAALGETQYF. CDR3 DNA: TGTGCCAGCAGTGAATGGGCGGCGTTGGGAGAGACCCAGTACTTC.

This clonotype came up many times. The chain combines TRBV11-3 with TRBJ1-2, with no clear D. The CDR3 has 14 residues. V gave up 1 base and J gave up 4 bases, with 10 bases separating them. CDR1 is SGHNT and CDR2 is YENEEA in the germline V gene. The CDR3, as DNA: TGTGCCAGCAGCTTAGGAAGGGTCGGCTATGGCTACACCTTC. It codes for CASSLGRVGYGYTF.

This clonotype has at least ten counts. This rearrangement joins TRBV12-3 or TRBV12-4 to TRBJ2-2; D is unclear. The ends were cut back, 6 bases at V and 7 bases at J, with 9 bases in the middle. The CDR3 loop spans 12 amino acids. The CDR3 loop is CASRIYRGELFF. Here the CDR3 DNA reads TGTGCCAGCAGAATTTACCGCGGGGAGCTGTTTTTT.

The chain recombines TRBV2 with TRBJ2-4, with TRBD2 matching 9 bases. The CDR3 runs 14 residues. J gave up 10 bases and V 5 bases, and 9 bases lay outside the gene matches. Germline V gene data show CDR1 as SNHLY and CDR2 as FYNNEI. The CDR3 protein is CASSWRGGAGIQYF. The CDR3 DNA reads TGTGCCAGCAGTTGGCGGGGGGGAGCCGGAATTCAGTACTTC.

Worth noting for this clonotype: A much larger clone differs by one base, so this may be a read error. The genes are TRBV4-1 and TRBJ1-4; 7 nucleotides line up with TRBD1. J gave up 4 bases and V 3 bases, and 11 bases lay outside the gene matches. CDR3 length equals 17 residues. Germline V lookup: CDR1 MGHRA, CDR2 YSYEKL. CDR3 sequence: CASSQFLEGGYNEKLFF. The CDR3 coding sequence is TGCGCCAGCAGCCAGTTCCTCGAAGGGGGCTATAATGAAAAACTGTTTTTT.

Details on this clonotype: Without the conserved terminal phenylalanine or tryptophan, this CDR3 likely stems from a read error. The gene calls are TRBV10-2 and TRBJ2-3; 13 bases are shared with TRBD2. Looked up from germline, CDR1 is WSHSY and CDR2 is SAAADI. J lost 6 bases, V lost 5 bases, and 17 bases had no gene match. The CDR3 is 19 residues long. CDR3 nucleotide sequence: TGCGCCAGCAGTTTACTTCCGGGACTAGCGGGGACAATCGGGGATACGCAGTATCTT. This sequence encodes CASSLLPGLAGTIGDTQYL.

A note on this clonotype: With a far larger clone one base away, a read error is the likely cause. The chain has TRBV11-2 and TRBJ1-4, with D hard to call. The CDR3 is made up of 14 amino acids. Germline V gene sequence: CDR1 SGHAT, CDR2 FQNNGV. V shed 8 bases and J shed 2 bases, with 12 bases lying between them. CDR3 residues: CASEDRPTNEKLFF. CDR3 coding DNA: TGTGCCAGCGAAGACCGACCGACTAATGAAAAACTGTTTTTT.

J is TRBJ2-5 and V is TRBV3-1, with 8 bases fitting TRBD1. From germline, CDR1 is LGHDT and CDR2 YNNKEL (reference sequence). The V and J ends lost 4 bases and 7 bases, in that order; junction bases with no gene match: 8. The CDR3 covers 14 residues. CDR3 nucleotide sequence: TGTGCCAGCAGCCGTAGCAGGGGGCTAGGGACCCAGTACTTC. Translating gives CASSRSRGLGTQYF.